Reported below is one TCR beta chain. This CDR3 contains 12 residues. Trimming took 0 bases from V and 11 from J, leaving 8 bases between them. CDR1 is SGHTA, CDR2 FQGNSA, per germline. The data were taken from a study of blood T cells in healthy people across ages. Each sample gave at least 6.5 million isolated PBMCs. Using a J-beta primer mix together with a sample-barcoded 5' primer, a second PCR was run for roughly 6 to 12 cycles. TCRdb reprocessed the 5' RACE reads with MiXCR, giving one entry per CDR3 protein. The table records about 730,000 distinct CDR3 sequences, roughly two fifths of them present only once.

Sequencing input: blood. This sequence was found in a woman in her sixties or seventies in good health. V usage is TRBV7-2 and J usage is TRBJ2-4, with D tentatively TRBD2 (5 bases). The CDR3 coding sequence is TGTGCCAGCAGCTTAGCGCGAGCGGTTCAGTACTTC. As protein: CASSLARAVQYF.